These 9 T cell receptor beta chains were all obtained from the same sample, sequenced in a study of shared clonotypes between healthy human individuals. Measured with immunoSEQ multiplex PCR; TCRdb has only the in-frame clones, and not every one. The table records 2 million to 2.5 million clones, 85% to 95% of them present only once. The sample comprised naive CD4+ T cells from PBMCs. As to subset: CD45RA+ positively selected. The source of these receptors is a man younger than 30 in good health. Some clones in this sample may be carry-over from other donors' samples.

The rearrangement uses TRBV2 and TRBJ1-5; 7 positions agree with TRBD1. This CDR3 is built from 14 residues. The germline V gene encodes CDR1 SNHLY and CDR2 FYNNEI. Trimming removed 6 bases from V and 3 bases from J; junction bases left unmatched: 5. The CDR3 spells CASRNTGANQPQHF. The CDR3 region has the DNA TGTGCCAGCAGGAACACAGGGGCCAATCAGCCCCAGCATTTT.

V gene TRBV7-2 combines with J gene TRBJ1-1; D is uncertain. This CDR3 is 16 amino acids long. The germline V gene encodes CDR1 SGHTA and CDR2 FQGNSA. Between the trimmed V and J ends, which lost 5 bases and 4 bases, there was a span of 20 bases. The CDR3 region is CASSAYETRVGTEAFF. CDR3 bases: TGTGCCAGCAGCGCCTACGAGACGAGGGTAGGCACTGAAGCTTTCTTT.

A single count supports this clone. The chain employs TRBV7-6 and TRBJ2-5; either TRBD1 or TRBD2 may supply D (6 bases each). The J call is doubtful: the DNA matches TRBJ2-7 better. Germline V lookup: CDR1 SGHVS, CDR2 FNYEAQ. The CDR3 is 15 amino acids. The CDR3 loop is CASSLGPQGGYEQYF. DNA of the CDR3: TGTGCCAGCAGCCTCGGTCCCCAAGGGGGGTACGAGCAGTACTTC.

The chain employs TRBV5-6 and TRBJ1-2; D uncertain. CDR1 is SGHDT and CDR2 is YYEEEE in the germline V gene. V shed 4 bases and J shed 5 bases, with 12 bases lying between them. The CDR3 is 13 amino acids. CDR3: CASSMEGGYGYTF. The CDR3 region has the DNA TGTGCCAGCAGCATGGAGGGCGGGTATGGCTACACCTTC.

With respect to this clone: The junction shows a germline mismatch at one end, possibly a read error. Other DNA variants within this sample encode the same CDR3. The gene calls are TRBV29-1 and TRBJ1-1; no clear D. The germline CDR1 and CDR2 sequences are SQVTM and ANQGSEA. The CDR3 is 14 residues long. For the CDR3, the DNA is TGCAGCACCCTTCCCCTGTTTGGGAACACTGAAGCTTTTTTT. This sequence encodes CSTLPLFGNTEAFF. Drawing the rest from reference TRBV29-1 and TRBJ1-1, the complete variable domain is SAVISQKPSRDICQRGTSLTIQCQVDSQVTMMFWYRQQPGQSLTLIATANQGSEATYESGFVIDKFPISRPNLTFSTLTVSNMSPEDSSIYLCSTLPLFGNTEAFFGQGTRLTVV.

The chain carries TRBV19 and TRBJ1-1; D not certain. Germline V gene lookup returns CDR1 LNHDA and CDR2 SQIVND (reference sequence). This CDR3 region has 13 residues. The CDR3 here is CAPKRETNTEAFF. CDR3 in DNA: TGTGCTCCTAAGAGGGAAACGAACACTGAAGCTTTCTTT.

The genes are TRBV19 and TRBJ2-7; D is tentatively TRBD1 or TRBD2 (6 bases each). Trimming shortened V by 3 bases and J by 7 bases, and 22 bases separated the two germline ends. Germline values: CDR1 LNHDA, CDR2 SQIVND (reference sequence). This CDR3 comprises 16 residues. CDR3 sequence (DNA): TGTGCCAGTAGTATCGGGAGTGGGACAAACTCGGGGGAGCAGTACTTC. As protein: CASSIGSGTNSGEQYF. Looking up the rest from reference TRBV19 and TRBJ2-7 gives the full variable domain: DGGITQSPKYLFRKEGQNVTLSCEQNLNHDAMYWYRQDPGQGLRLIYYSQIVNDFQKGDIAEGYSVSREKKESFPLTVTSAQKNPTAFYLCASSIGSGTNSGEQYFGPGTRLTVT.

The chain couples TRBV29-1 to TRBJ2-1; 10 bases agree with TRBD2. The V segment lost 4 bases and the J segment 0 bases; nucleotides outside the gene matches: 6. The germline V gene encodes CDR1 SQVTM and CDR2 ANQGSEA. The CDR3 totals 16 residues. The CDR3 loop reads CSVVISGRSSYNEQFF. CDR3 DNA sequence: TGCAGCGTTGTAATTAGCGGGAGGAGCTCCTACAATGAGCAGTTCTTC.

The genes are TRBV28 and TRBJ1-1; TRBD1 agrees at 7 bases. Trimming at V came to 5 bases and at J to 1 base, leaving 7 bases not matched to a gene. The CDR3 spans 15 residues. Germline V gene lookup returns CDR1 MDHEN and CDR2 SYDVKM. CDR3 nucleotide sequence: TGTGCCAGCAGTCCCCGGGACAGACCGAACACTGAAGCTTTCTTT. Translated, it gives CASSPRDRPNTEAFF.